The rows below give T cell receptor beta chains drawn from one sample of a study of T-cell reconstitution after alpha-beta-depleted transplantation in children. TCRdb reprocessed the PCR reads via MiXCR and lists one record per CDR3 protein. The sample has hundreds of thousands of distinct CDR3 sequences; about an eighth are singletons. The sequenced sample was PBMCs, obtained before TCRalphabeta/CD19-depleted stem cell transplant. These receptors were obtained from a girl aged 2-15 years with congenital amegakaryocytic thrombocytopenia, due to receive a stem cell transplant. Each CDR3 is given with its conserved first and last residue. D genes are given only for firm matches. Where a row states a size, it is once, few, many or the class of an expanded clone; other rows omit it.

J gene	V gene	D gene	clone size	CDR3 DNA	CDR3 protein
TRBJ1-1	TRBV5-1	.	.	TGCGCCAGCAGCTGGGGCGGAGGGTTGAACACTGAAGCTTTCTTT	CASSWGGGLNTEAFF
TRBJ2-2	TRBV5-1	.	.	TGCGCCAGCAGCTTGGCGGGATCAGCGAACACCGGGGAGCTGTTTTTT	CASSLAGSANTGELFF
TRBJ2-1	TRBV3-1	.	.	TGTGCCAGCGGACCAATCCAGGGCATGGAGCAGTTCTTC	CASGPIQGMEQFF
TRBJ2-7	TRBV18	TRBD1	.	TGTGCCAGCTCACCAATTCTAGGACAGGGGGCAGGAGAGCAGTACTTC	CASSPILGQGAGEQYF
TRBJ2-5	TRBV20-1	TRBD2	many	TGCAGTGCTAGCCCAACTCGGTACTACGGGACTAATGAAGAGACCCAGTACTTC	CSASPTRYYGTNEETQYF
TRBJ2-7	TRBV28	.	.	TGTGCCAGCAGTTTACAGTTAAACTACGAGCAGTACTTC	CASSLQLNYEQYF
TRBJ2-7	TRBV6-5	.	many	TGTGCCAGCAGTTACGGGGCTGCTCGCTCCTACGAGCAGTACTTC	CASSYGAARSYEQYF
TRBJ2-1	TRBV4-2	.	.	TGTGCCAGCAGAGGATCGCTACCAGCGGCGCCTAGGTACAATGAGCAGTTCTTC	CASRGSLPAAPRYNEQFF
TRBJ2-1	TRBV20-1	TRBD2	many	TGCAGTGCTCTTAGCGGGGCTGCCTACAATGAGCAGTTCTTC	CSALSGAAYNEQFF
TRBJ2-5	TRBV3-1	.	few	TGTGCCAGCAGCCAACGCACCTGGTACCAAGAGACCCAGTACTTC	CASSQRTWYQETQYF
TRBJ2-1	TRBV30	TRBD2	few	TGTGCCTGGACTAGCGGGAGTCAGGGGCAGTTCTTC	CAWTSGSQGQFF
TRBJ2-3	TRBV5-1	.	many	TGCGCCAGCAGCTTGGAATGGAGAGATACGCAGTATTTT	CASSLEWRDTQYF
TRBJ2-7	TRBV20-1	TRBD2	many	TGCAGTGCTAGAGATGGCGGGAGCGAGCAGTACTTC	CSARDGGSEQYF
TRBJ2-1	TRBV24-1	TRBD2	.	TGTGCCACCAGTGAGCGGACTAGCGGGAGGGCTGAGCAGTTCTTC	CATSERTSGRAEQFF
TRBJ2-7	TRBV5-1	.	few	TGCGCCAGCAGCTTGCAGACCAGCGGCTACGAGCAGTACTTC	CASSLQTSGYEQYF
TRBJ2-1	TRBV7-2	TRBD2	once	TGTGCCAGCAGAATGGGGGGGAGCTCCTACAATGAGCAGCTCTTC	CASRMGGSSYNEQLF
TRBJ2-1	TRBV5-1	.	many	TGCGCCAGCAGGGACACCGGTCGGGCCAACAATGAGCAGTTCTTC	CASRDTGRANNEQFF
TRBJ2-1	TRBV12-5	TRBD2	few	TGTGCTAGTGGTTTGGTACAGAGCGGGAGCTGGGATGAGCAGTTCTTC	CASGLVQSGSWDEQFF
TRBJ2-1	TRBV7-9	.	many	TGTGCCAGCAGACACGGCAATGAGCAGTTCTTC	CASRHGNEQFF
TRBJ2-7	TRBV5-5	.	few	TGTGCCAGCAGCTTTGCGACTCACTACGAGCAGTACTTC	CASSFATHYEQYF
TRBJ2-7	TRBV12-3/TRBV12-4	TRBD2	few	TGTGCCAGCAGCCAAGACAGACGACGACTAGCGGGAGCCGAGCAGTACTTC	CASSQDRRRLAGAEQYF
TRBJ2-1	TRBV20-1	.	.	TGCACACCCCGGCCCGGACTTCCCTTGAATGAGCAGTTCTTC	CTPRPGLPLNEQFF
TRBJ2-1	TRBV10-3	.	.	TGTGCCATCGTCGGGGTGAACAACTCCTACAATGAGCAGTTCTTC	CAIVGVNNSYNEQFF
TRBJ2-1	TRBV20-1	.	many	TGCAGTGCTGCGACTGGAAACAATGAGCAGTTCTTC	CSAATGNNEQFF
TRBJ2-1	TRBV7-8	.	many	TGTGCCAGCAGCTTAGGAGGGACCCGAAGGTACAATGAGCAGTTCTTC	CASSLGGTRRYNEQFF
TRBJ2-1	TRBV24-1	TRBD2	many	TGTGCCACCAGTGCCACAGGACTAGCGGATAGGATGGTTGAGCAGTTCTTC	CATSATGLADRMVEQFF
TRBJ2-5	TRBV2	.	.	TGTGCCACGAAGGCTTCCATGGAGACCCAGTACTTC	CATKASMETQYF
TRBJ2-1	TRBV12-3/TRBV12-4	.	many	TGTGCCAGCAGCGTCAATGAGCAGTTCTTC	CASSVNEQFF
TRBJ2-1	TRBV10-3	.	many	TGTGCCATCAGTGACCTAGCCGATGAGCAGTTCTTC	CAISDLADEQFF
TRBJ1-2	TRBV20-1	.	many	TGCAGTGCTAGTAGCTTCCGCTTCTATGGCTACACCTTC	CSASSFRFYGYTF
TRBJ1-1	TRBV5-1	TRBD1	many	TGCGCCAGCAGCGTAAACCCGGACAGGGCCCTGAACACTGAAGCTTTCTTT	CASSVNPDRALNTEAFF
TRBJ2-5	TRBV12-3/TRBV12-4	.	.	TGTGCCAGCAGTTTAGCTAGGTGGCAGACCCAGTACTTC	CASSLARWQTQYF
TRBJ2-1	TRBV20-1	.	many	TGCAGTGCTAGTCCTGGGCGGCTTAGGTACAATGAGCAGTTCTTC	CSASPGRLRYNEQFF
TRBJ1-1	TRBV29-1	.	.	TGCAGCGCGGGACATAATCAGGACACTGAAGCTTTCTTT	CSAGHNQDTEAFF
TRBJ1-2	TRBV7-9	.	.	TGTGCCAGCAGCTCCCGTGATCGGTATGGCTACACCTTC	CASSSRDRYGYTF
TRBJ2-7	TRBV30	.	.	TGTGCCTTCACGGTAGGAGACAGGACCTACGAGCAGTACTTC	CAFTVGDRTYEQYF
TRBJ2-3	TRBV6-1	.	many	TGTGCCAGCAGTACGACTAGGAACACAGATACGCAGTATTTT	CASSTTRNTDTQYF
TRBJ1-2	TRBV7-6	TRBD1	few	TGTGCCAGCAGCGAAATCGGGACAGACTATGGCTACACCTTC	CASSEIGTDYGYTF
TRBJ2-7	TRBV10-2	.	few	TGCGCCAGCAGGGCCTCAGGCCCAGGTGGGTACGAGCAGTACTTC	CASRASGPGGYEQYF
TRBJ2-2	TRBV12-3/TRBV12-4	TRBD2	.	TGTGCCAGCAGCTCGGGGGGAGGACCCGGGGAGCTGTTTTTT	CASSSGGGPGELFF
TRBJ2-3	TRBV20-1	TRBD2	many	TGCAGTGCGTATAGCGGGAGGGCCGGGGATACGCAGTATTTT	CSAYSGRAGDTQYF
TRBJ2-2	TRBV7-3	.	few	TGTGCCAGCAGCTCCCCGGACCACCTCACCGGGGAGCTGTTTTTT	CASSSPDHLTGELFF
TRBJ2-1	TRBV5-1	.	many	TGCGCCAGCAGCACGGGACCGGTCAGCTCCTACAATGAGCAGTTCTTC	CASSTGPVSSYNEQFF
TRBJ1-2	TRBV9	TRBD1	.	TGTGCCAGCAGCGACCGGGACAGGGGTAGCGGCTACACCTTC	CASSDRDRGSGYTF
TRBJ2-1	TRBV4-3	TRBD1	many	TGCGCCAGCAGCCATTCCTCCGGGACAGGGCCCAGCGGTGGGAGAGTCTGGTACAATGAGCAGTTCTTC	CASSHSSGTGPSGGRVWYNEQFF
TRBJ1-1	TRBV7-9	.	many	TGTGCCAGCAGCTTAGCCGGGGGTCCTGAAGCTTTCTTT	CASSLAGGPEAFF
TRBJ2-5	TRBV18	.	few	TGTGCCAGCTCACCACAGGCTGCAGAGACCCAGTACTTC	CASSPQAAETQYF
TRBJ2-2	TRBV12-5	.	many	TGTGCTAGTGGTTTCTCCACCGGGGAGCTGTTTTTT	CASGFSTGELFF
TRBJ2-7	TRBV29-1	.	few	TGCAGCGTCGAGGGGGACCCCTCCTACGAGCAGTACTTC	CSVEGDPSYEQYF
TRBJ2-1	TRBV12-3/TRBV12-4	TRBD2	few	TGTGCCAGCACCTGGGGGACTAGAGAGTACAATGAGCAGTTCTTC	CASTWGTREYNEQFF
TRBJ1-1	TRBV20-1	.	.	TGCAGTGCTAGTAGGGGGGTCAACACTGAAGCTTTCTTT	CSASRGVNTEAFF
TRBJ2-5	TRBV5-1	TRBD2	.	TGCGCCAGCAGGACTAGCGGTTCGTGGACCCAGTACTTC	CASRTSGSWTQYF
TRBJ2-5	TRBV20-1	.	many	TGCAGTGCGAGGACCCCACACCTTCCCGGGACTTCGCAAGAGACCCAGTACTTC	CSARTPHLPGTSQETQYF